This TCR beta chain was captured by sequencing in a study of cytomegalovirus exposure and HLA in healthy donors (dated by TCRdb to the late 2010s). The study in broad terms: An earlier analysis of about 560 of the donors reported 276 Gb of sequence data and 90 million to 120 million unique TCR beta sequences obtained from around 180 million T cells. Of the 398 genotyped donors, approximately 82% fell in the genetic ancestry cluster associated with self-reported Caucasian donors. Besides the first cohort of about 730 subjects, a separate validation cohort made up of 90 to 150 different subjects was used. Among about 410 genotyped donors of the cohort, an average of about 220,000 unique TCR beta nucleotide sequences was sequenced per donor, of which 15% to 20% were non-productive. Using immunosequencing, the study profiled T cell repertoires from approximately 700 subjects and related those repertoires to cytomegalovirus serostatus. About 280 gigabases of sequencing data and 70 million to 100 million unique TCR sequences made up an early release that covered some 640 HLA-typed donors. The number of typed donors differed by locus: about 620-640 for A, B, C, DRB1 and DQB1; 500 to 550 for DQA1; 606 for DPA1; and some 470 for DPB1. Every repertoire in the discovery cohort had been generated on one and the same sequencing platform. The study was designed to test whether signatures of past pathogen exposure could be identified by cataloging public T cell receptors. A later genetic analysis used genome-wide SNP genotypes for about three fifths of the roughly 700 donors, treating that subset as a discovery cohort. High-throughput TCR immunosequencing, statistical association of individual TCRs with disease status, and machine learning were combined to predict cytomegalovirus infection status. Because of strong linkage in the cohort, 4 to 6 DR-DQ haplotypes were treated as single units for association and clustering. The later analysis used no new phenotypic data to find candidate immune exposures, relying instead on TCR beta sequences and their occurrence across donors. Alongside the repertoire data, information on donor age, sex, ethnicity and CMV serostatus was compiled. HLA typing included class I and class II loci at four-digit resolution. An earlier analysis of 587 of the donors used high-throughput TCR beta sequencing to judge whether each TCR beta V gene segment behaved as functional or pseudogenic. To study patterns of TCR occurrence, a later analysis re-analyzed previously published TCR beta repertoires from 500 to 850 donors and added high-resolution HLA genotyping.

The receptor library was made with the immunoSEQ multiplex PCR assay. For the multiplex PCR, a mixture combining 60 forward primers for TCR Vbeta segments and 13 reverse primers for TCR Jbeta segments was used. The CDR3 region of rearranged TCR beta genes was amplified from genomic DNA by a multiplex PCR assay. The Illumina HiSeq System was used to sequence the amplified TCR beta libraries as 87-base-pair reads. In the authors' own workflow: A later analysis counted approximately 74 million unique TCR beta chains across the 600 to 850 repertoires, and some 12 million of these chains were shared by at least two donors. A nearest-neighbor algorithm error-corrected the raw reads and collapsed the reads into unique sequences, merging closely related sequences to remove PCR and sequencing errors. V, D and J gene segments were assigned by aligning CDR3 sequences to IMGT reference sequences. For a sequence to be retained, a match of at least six nucleotides was required to both a V gene segment and a J gene segment. A rearrangement counted as productive if the CDR3 had no stop codons and remained in frame with V and J, and every other rearrangement counted as non-productive. Following IMGT convention, CDR3 was defined as the stretch from the second conserved V-encoded cysteine up to the conserved J-encoded phenylalanine. The earlier analysis of 500 to 600 of the donors excluded sequences that lacked an unambiguous match to a single V gene segment. An earlier analysis of roughly 590 of the donors called V segments functional above 56.7% productive rearrangements and segregating when the between-donor standard deviation exceeded 5%. A statistical classification framework was built for diagnosing cytomegalovirus status from the catalog of TCR beta chain sequences. In a later analysis, TCR nucleotide sequences were compared against IMGT/GENE-DB human TR gene sequences so that V and J genes could be assigned. In a later analysis, CDR3 sequences and most-parsimonious VDJ recombination scenarios were assigned using the TCRdist pipeline. In a later analysis, every TCR beta chain was defined by the combination of its CDR3 amino acid sequence and its V-gene family, and reads without a unique V-gene family were dropped. To address suspected cross-contamination and a sequencing artifact, a later analysis removed over 500 highly shared, low-generation-probability nucleotide sequences. A later analysis calculated a clonal expansion index for each public chain from normalized within-repertoire ranks of inferred template counts. In a later analysis, generation probabilities were computed using a VDJ recombination model fitted to out-of-frame rearrangements, and the results were checked against IGoR. Hypergeometric tests were used in a later analysis to score TCR-TCR, TCR-HLA and TCR-CMV co-occurrence, with a repertoire-size bias correction applied to the TCR pairs. A later analysis estimated false discovery rates by permuting HLA or CMV assignments 20 times. A later analysis grouped co-occurring TCRs with DBSCAN, adding TCRdist sequence similarity when clustering within HLA-allele-positive subsets. Repertoires with fewer than 30,000 or more than 120,000 public chains, plus five repertoires with anomalous nucleotide sharing, were excluded from co-occurrence clustering. Imported from immuneACCESS, the table was reduced by TCRdb to in-frame sequences with V and J called. These copies leave out some clones; in studies compared against another copy, an unresolved V gene accounts for under half, and the cause of the remainder is not known. The DNA gave D and trimming, while V, J and clone size come from that table. The sample profile shows about 120,000 clones; approximately 80% of them were found once. In total, the top ten clones hold over 9.5% of the sample.

On this clone: The clone's antigen remains unknown. Base-call qualities are not available, and no considerably larger clone is one nucleotide away.

The paper's findings and limits, for the study overall: HLA typing was unavailable for some donors at each locus, so association tests used only the typed subset. When HLA alleles, especially DR and DQ, strongly co-occurred, attributing TCR associations to individual alleles was difficult. A total of 164 TCR beta chains were listed by the study as associated with cytomegalovirus. The classifier was reported to diagnose cytomegalovirus status with high specificity and sensitivity in both the original cohort and the validation cohort. The presence/absence analyses assumed that sequencing depth was roughly uniform across donors, and that assumption may not be true. V-gene and J-gene trimming of TCR beta chains was associated with a missense DCLRE1C variant in a later genetic analysis, and the association was replicated in an independent cohort. In a later analysis, HLA-associated TCR beta chains were found to be more clonally expanded and to have lower generation probabilities than equally common non-associated chains. In an earlier analysis of over 550 of the donors, most TCR beta V segments were observed in productive rearrangements about 87% or about 30% of the time, broadly matching IMGT annotations. Specific HLA alleles were associated with 18,000 or so TCR beta sequences at a false discovery rate of 0.05 in a later analysis. Correlated functional status among segregating V segments might reflect linkage disequilibrium, but an unknown experimental factor could not be ruled out. Because counts were too low, seventeen rarely observed V segments, including chromosome 9 orphons, were excluded from the earlier analysis of 500 to 700 of the donors. A further reported finding was that TCR beta sequences accurately predicted the HLA-A and HLA-B alleles for most subjects in the first cohort. In this cohort, only TCR beta chains were sequenced, and detectable features were limited by the absence of alpha or paired-chain data. For the cohort, immune exposure information was limited to CMV serostatus. Some IMGT-functional V segments, including TRBV6-2 and TRBV6-3, could not be told apart with the 87-base-pair reads, so those segments were excluded. While some public TCRs were present in many individuals, most TCR sequences turned up only very rarely across donors. In vitro tests confirmed that three of the cytomegalovirus-associated TCR beta chains recognize cytomegalovirus antigens. The authors suggested that the approach could potentially be extended to other disease states and immunological phenotypes. A later analysis found that most CMV-associated TCR beta chains appeared HLA-restricted, with HLA associations seemingly driven largely by CMV exposure. In a later analysis, several top co-occurrence clusters were reported to appear linked to parvovirus B19, influenza, CMV and Epstein-Barr virus. The sequencing pipeline was judged likely to have produced a cluster of highly shared sequence variants as a technical artifact. In a later analysis, TCR association rates were found to vary across HLA loci, with the most associated TCRs seen for DRB1 alleles and the fewest for HLA-C alleles. In a later genetic analysis, fewer N-insertions in productive TCRs were reported among donors in an Asian-associated ancestry cluster than the roughly 710-donor mean.

The cohort was made up of 666 healthy bone marrow donors. At the time of sampling, every cohort member was nominally healthy, though immune exposures that went unrecorded were likely present. The donor was CMV seropositive and was included in the group of 250 to 350 seropositive cohort members. Each donor provided a peripheral blood sample, and peripheral blood mononuclear cells were used for TCR beta sequencing. The Qiagen DNeasy Blood Extraction Kit was used to extract genomic DNA from the blood cell samples. The CDR3 runs 13 residues from the cysteine to the phenylalanine. Kept here is only the CDR3 DNA, which spans 39 bases and is read in frame from base 1. V has 4 bases trimmed and J has 5 bases trimmed; junction bases matching no gene number 4. The CDR1 and CDR2 encoded by the germline V gene are SGDLS and YYNGEE.

The V and J genes are TRBV9 and TRBJ2-3, and TRBD2 aligns with 7 junction nucleotides. The specimen sequenced was PBMCs. This sequence was found in a man between 35 and 55 years old in good health and CMV-seropositive. The base sequence is TGTGCCAGCAGCCAATGGGGGGGAGATACGCAGTATTTT. Its protein is CASSQWGGDTQYF. Extended through the reference TRBV9 and TRBJ2-3 proteins, this CDR3 yields the full variable domain: DSGVTQTPKHLITATGQRVTLRCSPRSGDLSVYWYQQSLDQGLQFLIQYYNGEERAKGNILERFSAQQFPDLHSELNLSSLELGDSALYFCASSQWGGDTQYFGPGTRLTVL.